This is a list of T cell receptor beta chains from one sample in a study of blood T cell repertoires in COVID-19. Some clones are missing from TCRdb's copy, which holds only in-frame ones; the method was immunoSEQ multiplex PCR. The repertoire has roughly 150,000 clones, 79% of them found once; the top ten carry 7.5% to 8.5%. Sequencing used peripheral blood. Receptors were obtained from an older woman with COVID-19, enrolled during active disease. Both conserved end residues are part of each CDR3. Fields, in order: V gene, J gene, clone size, D gene, CDR3 DNA, CDR3 protein. D genes are given only for firm matches. For some rows the clone size is stated as once, few or many, or as a class when expanded; others skip it.

>TRBV28|TRBJ1-6|NA|TRBD1
TGTGCCAGCAGAGGTGGGACAGGGATTATACCCCTCCACTTT
CASRGGTGIIPLHF
>TRBV27|TRBJ1-4|NA|TRBD1
TGTGCCAGCAGCATCCGGGACAGGGGCGGTGAAAAACTGTTTTTT
CASSIRDRGGEKLFF
>TRBV24-1|TRBJ2-7|NA|TRBD2
TGTGCCACCAGTGCCCGCGGTGGGGAGGGCTACGAGCAGTACTTC
CATSARGGEGYEQYF
>TRBV4-2|TRBJ2-7|few|TRBD2
TGTGCCAGCAGCCAGAGGGGACTAACCTACGAGCAGTACTTC
CASSQRGLTYEQYF
>TRBV5-1|TRBJ1-4|NA|NA
TGCGCCAGCAGCCCAACAGTAGCGGCTAATGAAAAACTGTTTTTT
CASSPTVAANEKLFF
>TRBV30|TRBJ2-7|NA|TRBD1
TGTGCCTGGAACCCGGGACAGGGAACCTACGAGCAGTACTTC
CAWNPGQGTYEQYF
>TRBV27|TRBJ2-3|NA|TRBD2
TGTGCCAGCAGTTTTAACGGGGGGGATACGCAGTATTTT
CASSFNGGDTQYF
>TRBV7-8|TRBJ2-2|NA|NA
TGTGCCAGCAGCCCAAACCTACAGGGATGGAACACCGGGGAGCTGTTTTTT
CASSPNLQGWNTGELFF
>TRBV6-2/TRBV6-3|TRBJ2-3|NA|NA
TGTGCCAGCAGTTACCTGACGGGGGGCCTTGGTAATACGCAGTATTTT
CASSYLTGGLGNTQYF
>TRBV19|TRBJ2-2|NA|TRBD1
TGTGCCAGTAGACCCCAGGGGGCGACCGGGGAGCTGTTTTTT
CASRPQGATGELFF
>TRBV5-1|TRBJ2-5|NA|NA
TGCGCCAGCAGCTTAAGAGGGGGGACAGCAAGGGAGACCCAGTACTTC
CASSLRGGTARETQYF
>TRBV6-2/TRBV6-3|TRBJ1-2|once|NA
TGTGCCAGCAGTTACTCGTACCGGGAGAACTATGGCTACACCTTC
CASSYSYRENYGYTF
>TRBV14|TRBJ1-6|NA|NA
TGTGCCAGCAGCCAAGCCTCTAGGGGACCCCTCCACTTT
CASSQASRGPLHF
>TRBV3-1/TRBV3-2|TRBJ1-2|NA|TRBD1
TGTGCCAGCAGCCAAGGCATGACAGGGAGAAACTATGGCTACACCTTC
CASSQGMTGRNYGYTF
>TRBV28|TRBJ1-4|NA|NA
TGTGCCAGCAGTTTATACCGGAGGGCAGCTAATGAAAAACTGTTTTTT
CASSLYRRAANEKLFF
>TRBV6-2/TRBV6-3|TRBJ2-3|NA|TRBD2
TGTGCCAGCAGTTACTCAAGCGGGGGGGCACTAGATACGCAGTATTTT
CASSYSSGGALDTQYF
>TRBV4-3|TRBJ2-2|few|NA
TGCGCCAGCAGCCAAGATGGGAGCCGGGGTGCCGGGGAGCTGTTTTTT
CASSQDGSRGAGELFF
>TRBV19|TRBJ2-5|NA|TRBD1
TGTGCCAGTAGTACAACAGGGGGCGCGGAGACCCAGTACTTC
CASSTTGGAETQYF
>TRBV28|TRBJ2-3|NA|TRBD2
TGTGCCAGCAGTTCCGGACTAGCGGGGGGGGCAGATACGCAGTATTTT
CASSSGLAGGADTQYF
>TRBV2|TRBJ1-6|NA|TRBD1
TGTGCCAGCAGTCGTCCCGGGACAGGGGTGGATGAGTCACCCCTCCACTTT
CASSRPGTGVDESPLHF
>TRBV2|TRBJ1-1|few|NA
TGTGCCAGCAGGTTCAGGGGGAACACTGAAGCTTTCTTT
CASRFRGNTEAFF
>TRBV19|TRBJ2-7|NA|NA
TGTGCCAGTAGCGGGATACCCTACGAGCAGTACTTC
CASSGIPYEQYF
>TRBV11-2|TRBJ1-1|once|NA
TGTGCCAGCAGCCCCAGAGCGTGGAACACTGAAGCTTTCTTT
CASSPRAWNTEAFF
>TRBV5-1|TRBJ1-1|NA|NA
TGCGCCAGCAGGTTAGCCATGAACACTGAAGCTTTCTTT
CASRLAMNTEAFF
>TRBV3-1/TRBV3-2|TRBJ2-5|few|TRBD2
TGTGCCAGCAGCCAGGCGGTAGCGGGAGCAGTAGGAGGAGAGACCCAGTACTTC
CASSQAVAGAVGGETQYF
>TRBV9|TRBJ2-7|NA|TRBD1
TGTGCCAGCAGCGCCGCCGGGACAGGGGACTACGAGCAGTACTTC
CASSAAGTGDYEQYF
>TRBV5-1|TRBJ1-1|NA|NA
TGCGCCAGCTTGAACTCCCCGAGCAACACTGAAGCTTTCTTT
CASLNSPSNTEAFF
>TRBV12-1|TRBJ2-6|NA|NA
TGTGCCAGCAGCTTTGGGACTCACAAGACGTCTGGGGCCAACGTCCTGACTTTC
CASSFGTHKTSGANVLTF
>TRBV29-1|TRBJ2-1|NA|TRBD2
TGCAGCGTTGCCAAACCCGCGCGGGAGGGCCTAAAAGATGAGCAGTTCTTC
CSVAKPAREGLKDEQFF
>TRBV5-1|TRBJ2-3|once|TRBD1
TGCGCCAGCAGCTTGACCGGACAGGACATAGATACGCAGTATTTT
CASSLTGQDIDTQYF
>TRBV11-2|TRBJ2-3|NA|NA
TGTGCCAGCAGTATGAACAGAGGCACAGATACGCAGTATTTT
CASSMNRGTDTQYF
>TRBV28|TRBJ2-1|NA|TRBD2
TGTGCCAGCAGTTCGCGGGGGGCCGCCTACAATGAGCAGTTCTTC
CASSSRGAAYNEQFF
>TRBV5-4|TRBJ1-5|NA|NA
TGTGCCAGCAGCCCGGGTCCTGCTAGCAATCAGCCCCAGCATTTT
CASSPGPASNQPQHF